This TCR beta chain derives from a study of blood T cells in healthy people across ages (dated by TCRdb to the mid-2010s). Concerning the study at large: In model experiments, template switching captured about one uniquely barcoded TCR beta cDNA molecule for every two T cells. Using deep sequencing normalized with unique cDNA molecular identifiers, the study measured how TCR beta repertoire diversity changes with age. Donors were grouped into four age groups: young (average roughly 17 years), middle-aged (over 35), aged (roughly 67) and long-lived (around 80). To avoid experimental bias, donors of different ages were randomly spread across the sequencing lanes. For two donors (one aged 18 to 30 and one aged 80 or older), the study analyzed two additional independent replicas of 1 million unique cDNA reads from the same blood draw. Points the paper makes about the study in general: Observed TCR beta diversity correlated strongly with the percentage of naive T cells measured by flow cytometry. As age increased, observed TCR beta diversity per million T cells dropped in a roughly linear way, and a significant reduction was already evident by age roughly 36. Bulk unsorted PBMC profiling prevented conclusive comparison of naive and antigen-experienced compartments. Donor CMV infection status was unknown, potentially confounding age-related changes in expanded clonotypes. Total diversity estimates from one million sequenced T cells were considered lower bounds and underestimates. The long-lived group showed more naive CD4+ T cells, fewer expanded clones and increased TCR diversity than the aged group, suggesting age selection.

As regards this clonotype: Its antigen remains undetermined. Base qualities were left out, and no much larger clone turns up one base away.

Library preparation employed 5' RACE. Instrument on record: Illumina HiSeq 2500. The second PCR ran for about 6 to 12 cycles and used a J-beta primer mix along with a sample-barcoded 5' primer. A unique molecular identifier was introduced onto each TCR beta cDNA molecule by a template-switch 5' adaptor carrying 12 random nucleotides. At least 3 million CDR3-containing paired-end reads were obtained from each sample. The Mint cDNA synthesis kit, primed by a TRBC-specific oligonucleotide, was used to synthesize first-strand cDNA from all RNA. Following uracil-DNA glycosylase treatment, all cDNA underwent a first 18-cycle PCR with the universal primers M1SS and BC2_uni_R. Regarding the original processing steps: Normalization of each sample was performed by random selection of 1 million high-quality reads, each carrying a distinct molecular identifier. Reads sharing molecular identifiers were discarded rather than binned into consensus sequences. MiTCR, with a Q25 quality threshold and the strictest error-elimination algorithm, was used for CDR3 identification, clonotype clustering and error correction. A nonparametric unseen species model using Euler transformation provided a lower-bound estimate of total TCR beta diversity. The public reads were reprocessed in TCRdb via fastp at Q25 and MiXCR, keeping in-frame beta chains. Every distinct CDR3 protein forms one entry, paired with its most common genes and DNA. Here the V and J calls rest on TCRdb's processing, not on the authors' analysis. A total of approximately 730,000 distinct CDR3 sequences appear in this sample, 35% to 45% of them only once. The ten largest make up under 25% of the sample.

The CDR3, cysteine through phenylalanine, is 15 amino acids long. Of all the DNA, just the CDR3 is kept, 45 bases in frame from base 1. Trimming accounts for 6 bases at V and 10 bases at J, while the number of junction bases matched to no gene is 16. Sequences DFQATT (CDR1) and SNEGSKA (CDR2) are obtained from the germline V gene (reference sequence). Systemically healthy Caucasian individuals from Russia, 39 in total and aged about 6 to 100 years, were included as donors. Approximately 9.3 milliliters of peripheral blood were drawn from each donor into EDTA-treated Vacutainer tubes. Ficoll-Paque density-gradient centrifugation was used to isolate PBMCs, with at least 7 million per sample. Total RNA, at least 5 micrograms per sample, was extracted from PBMCs with Trizol reagent. Naive CD45RAhigh/CD27high T cell percentages were measured by flow cytometry on a PBMC aliquot from every donor.

The chain is made from TRBV20-1 and TRBJ2-1, with 9 junctional bases fitting TRBD2. Sequencing was done on a sample of blood. This receptor was obtained from a woman aged 60-75 years in good health. The CDR3 in this case is CSAPTPGLAIREQFF. The DNA sequence is TGCAGTGCGCCTACGCCGGGACTAGCCATCCGGGAGCAGTTCTTC.